The 18 T cell receptor beta chains below all came from one sample that was sequenced in a study of T cell repertoires in cytomegalovirus infection. TCRdb ran MiXCR on the reads and lists one entry per CDR3 protein. The data show around 630,000 distinct CDR3 sequences, roughly 26% seen once. The sample taken for sequencing was CD8+ T cells from PBMCs. The receptors derive from a human donor in good health (CMV status not recorded). Some clones in this sample may be carry-over from other donors' samples.

This clonotype was found once. The CDR3 region is CASIRGIEGATEAFF. Written as DNA, the CDR3 is TGTGCCAGCATTAGGGGAATTGAGGGGGCCACTGAAGCTTTCTTT. The V gene is TRBV6-9, the J gene TRBJ1-1; 7 bases are a match to TRBD1. Germline CDR1 and CDR2: MNHGY and SVAAGI. CDR3 size: 15 residues. V gave up 7 bases and J gave up 4 bases; unmatched junction bases: 12.

This clonotype was seen a handful of times. This sequence joins TRBV7-9 and TRBJ2-3; D unclear. Germline V gene data show CDR1 as SEHNR and CDR2 as FQNEAQ (reference sequence). V was pared by 6 bases and J by 6 bases, with 16 bases between. The CDR3 is made up of 14 amino acids. This CDR3 is CASRGEVSWDTQYF. CDR3 DNA: TGTGCCAGCAGGGGCGAGGTTAGCTGGGATACGCAGTATTTT.

This clonotype turned up a few times. The chain is built from TRBV12-3 or TRBV12-4 and TRBJ2-5; 16 bases map to TRBD2. CDR3 size: 15 residues. J was trimmed by 7 bases and V by 7 bases; bases with no gene match: 6. The CDR3 region is CASTGTSGGVGTQYF. In nucleotides, the CDR3 is TGTGCCAGCACCGGGACTAGCGGGGGGGTTGGGACCCAGTACTTC.

This clonotype was picked up a small number of times. This chain joins TRBV6-2 or TRBV6-3 and TRBJ2-1, with 7 positions matching TRBD2. This CDR3 spans 15 amino acids. V shed 8 bases and J 4 bases; nucleotides not matched to a gene: 11. In germline, CDR1 is MNHEY, CDR2 SVGEGT. For the CDR3, the DNA is TGTGCCAGCGGGGGGGACTTACAAAATTACAATGAGCAGTTCTTC. Protein sequence: CASGGDLQNYNEQFF.

This clonotype was seen at least ten times. The chain is built from TRBV12-3 or TRBV12-4 and TRBJ2-7; no clear D. The CDR3 length is 14 residues. V lost 2 bases and J 3 bases, leaving 11 bases between the germline ends. The CDR3 loop reads CASSLRVHRYEQYF. The CDR3 DNA reads as TGTGCCAGCAGTTTACGGGTCCACCGCTACGAGCAGTACTTC.

This chain uses TRBV6-6 with TRBJ2-1, with a weak D call TRBD2 (5 bases). With 7 bases removed from V and 5 bases from J, the gap between germline ends came to 21 bases. Germline CDR1 reads MNHNY; CDR2 reads SVGAGI (reference sequence). This CDR3 is 16 amino acids long. The CDR3 here is CASNPLMRMRDNEQFF. As DNA, the CDR3 is TGTGCCAGCAATCCCCTCATGCGGATGAGGGACAATGAGCAGTTCTTC.

This clonotype came up a few times. V is TRBV6-2 or TRBV6-3 and J is TRBJ2-7; 10 positions agree with TRBD1. Per germline, CDR1 MNHEY and CDR2 SVGEGT. This CDR3 contains 18 residues. J gave up 6 bases and V 0 bases, and 14 bases lay outside the gene matches. CDR3 bases: TGTGCCAGCAGTTACTCGACTTTGGGGACAGGGGACCCCCGCGAGCAGTACTTC. Translating it yields CASSYSTLGTGDPREQYF.

This clonotype occurred many times. The chain joins TRBV7-9 to TRBJ1-3, with D unclear. In germline, CDR1 is SEHNR, CDR2 FQNEAQ (reference sequence). Trimming pared 3 bases from V and 0 bases from J, leaving 9 bases between. This CDR3 is built from 15 residues. The CDR3 region is CASSLEEISGNTIYF. As DNA, the CDR3 is TGTGCCAGCAGCTTGGAAGAGATCTCTGGAAACACCATATATTTT. Filled out from reference TRBV7-9 and TRBJ1-3, the complete variable domain reads DTGVSQNPRHKITKRGQNVTFRCDPISEHNRLYWYRQTLGQGPEFLTYFQNEAQLEKSRLLSDRFSAERPKGSFSTLEIQRTEQGDSAMYLCASSLEEISGNTIYFGEGSWLTVV.

This clonotype has only a few counts. This chain connects TRBV7-2 to TRBJ2-3; 9 bases align to TRBD1. Trimming at V came to 5 bases and at J to 5 bases, leaving 8 bases not matched to a gene. Looked up from germline, CDR1 is SGHTA and CDR2 is FQGNSA. The CDR3 runs to 15 residues. The CDR3 is CASSTRTGERDTQYF. DNA of the CDR3: TGTGCCAGCAGCACTCGGACAGGGGAACGAGATACGCAGTATTTT.

This sequence joins TRBV9 and TRBJ1-1; 8 nucleotides agree with TRBD1. The germline gives CDR1 SGDLS, CDR2 YYNGEE. The CDR3 has 17 amino acids. V trimming: 3 bases; J trimming: 3 bases; junction bases outside the gene matches: 13. CDR3 bases: TGTGCCAGCAGCGCCGGACAGGGATATTATGTAGACACTGAAGCTTTCTTT. It translates to CASSAGQGYYVDTEAFF.

Here the CDR3 reads CASGGSRGLNTEAFF. The CDR3 coding sequence is TGTGCCAGCGGGGGGAGCCGGGGATTGAACACTGAAGCTTTCTTT. The chain recombines TRBV7-9 with TRBJ1-1; tentatively, D is TRBD1 (5 bases). Germline CDR1 and CDR2: SEHNR and FQNEAQ (reference sequence). The V and J ends lost 8 bases and 0 bases respectively, with 16 bases between them. CDR3 length: 15 residues.

The chain combines TRBV7-4 with TRBJ1-2; TRBD1 matches at 7 bases. V gave up 7 bases and J gave up 6 bases; unmatched junction bases: 8. The CDR3 sequence is 13 residues long. Germline CDR1 is SGHVT and CDR2 is SQSDAQ. This CDR3 is CASTRTGVDGYTF. The DNA of the CDR3 is TGTGCCAGCACCCGAACAGGGGTGGATGGCTACACCTTC.

This clonotype was seen a handful of times. The chain carries TRBV4-1 and TRBJ2-3; D perhaps matches TRBD1 (6 bases). The CDR3 spans 17 residues. Trimming removed 1 base from V and 0 bases from J, with 14 bases in between. Per the germline V gene, CDR1 is MGHRA and CDR2 is YSYEKL. Written as DNA, the CDR3 is TGCGCCAGCAGCCAAGCCCATAAGCAGGGGAGCACAGATACGCAGTATTTT. It codes for CASSQAHKQGSTDTQYF.

V and J are TRBV7-9 and TRBJ2-2; unclear D gene. Trimming removed 5 bases from V and 2 bases from J, with 12 bases in between. The CDR3 has 15 residues. Germline CDR1 and CDR2: SEHNR and FQNEAQ (reference sequence). As DNA, the CDR3 is TGTGCCAGCAGCCAAGGGCAGGTCAACACCGGGGAGCTGTTTTTT. Protein: CASSQGQVNTGELFF.

The chain combines TRBV23-1 with TRBJ1-2, with TRBD1 as a possible D gene (5 bases). TRBV23-1 is treated as an ORF (open reading frame) with a function not yet certain. The CDR3 has 13 residues. V lost 2 bases and J lost 4, with 8 bases in between. CDR3 in DNA: TGCGCCAGCAGTCAACGACAGCTCTATGGCTACACCTTC. This codes for CASSQRQLYGYTF.

The genes are TRBV5-4 and TRBJ1-2; D call uncertain. The V and J ends lost 4 bases and 6 bases respectively, with 10 bases between them. The CDR3 is 12 amino acids. Germline V gene data show CDR1 as SGHNT and CDR2 as YYREEE (reference sequence). The CDR3 region is CASSEEGDGYTF. CDR3 DNA: TGTGCCAGCAGCGAGGAGGGCGATGGCTACACCTTC.

This clonotype was seen more than once but under ten times. The rearrangement links TRBV6-2 or TRBV6-3 to TRBJ1-4; 9 nucleotides match TRBD1. The J segment lost 11 bases and the V segment lost 7 bases, leaving 5 bases of the junction unmatched. CDR1 is MNHEY, CDR2 SVGEGT, per germline. The CDR3 loop spans 12 amino acids. Here the CDR3 reads CASTPDRGKLFF. The CDR3 DNA follows: TGTGCCAGCACCCCCGACAGGGGGAAACTGTTTTTT.

This clonotype was detected many times. V usage is TRBV28 and J usage is TRBJ2-5; D may be TRBD2 (5 bases). Germline V gene lookup returns CDR1 MDHEN and CDR2 SYDVKM. The ends were cut back, 4 bases at V and 4 bases at J, with 16 bases in the middle. This CDR3 has 15 residues. CDR3 coding DNA: TGTGCCAGCAGTTGGGAACTAGATGGAGCAGAGACCCAGTACTTC. Its translation: CASSWELDGAETQYF.